These 30 T cell receptor beta chains were sequenced from one sample in a study of shared clonotypes between healthy human individuals. Produced via immunoSEQ multiplex PCR; TCRdb's table is partial and in-frame only. The sample contains about 960,000 clones, 76% of which appear only once. The sample comprised memory CD4+ T cells sorted from blood. Subset given: CD45RA-negative fraction. These receptor sequences come from a young man in good health.

The genes are TRBV11-1 and TRBJ2-3; 7 nucleotides match TRBD1. The V gene's germline CDR1 is SGHAT and CDR2 FQDESV (reference sequence). This CDR3 comprises 13 residues. Trimming removed 4 bases from V and 11 bases from J; junction bases left unmatched: 9. CDR3 bases: TGTGCCAGCAGCTACTCGGACAGGAAGGTGCAGTATTTT. Translated, it gives CASSYSDRKVQYF.

The chain has TRBV9 and TRBJ2-3; D is perhaps TRBD2 (6 bases). The CDR3 length is 16 residues. The V gene's germline CDR1 is SGDLS and CDR2 YYNGEE. V lost 0 bases and J lost 1, with 12 bases in between. CDR3 coding DNA: TGTGCCAGCAGCGTAGATGAACTAGCTGGCACAGATACGCAGTATTTT. This codes for CASSVDELAGTDTQYF.

The chain uses TRBV5-1 and TRBJ2-1, with D perhaps being TRBD1 or TRBD2 (5 bases each). Trimming pared 5 bases from V and 7 bases from J, leaving 13 bases between. Germline values: CDR1 SGHRS, CDR2 YFSETQ. CDR3 length: 13 amino acids. The CDR3 sequence: CASRQGTANEQFF. CDR3 DNA sequence: TGCGCCAGCAGACAAGGGACGGCTAATGAGCAGTTCTTC.

The J gene is TRBJ2-7, the V gene TRBV6-6; D unclear. The CDR3 loop spans 13 amino acids. The germline V gene encodes CDR1 MNHNY and CDR2 SVGAGI (reference sequence). V lost 7 bases and J 4 bases, leaving 14 bases between the germline ends. CDR3 sequence: CASTTPVVYEQYF. The CDR3 DNA reads as TGTGCCAGCACAACCCCCGTAGTGTACGAGCAGTACTTC.

V gene TRBV2 combines with J gene TRBJ1-1, with D possibly matching TRBD1 (5 bases). CDR1 and CDR2 from the germline V gene are SNHLY and FYNNEI. The CDR3 covers 15 residues. V was trimmed by 5 bases and J by 1 base, leaving 14 bases between them. CDR3 nucleotide sequence: TGTGCCAGCAGTCGGGGCGGGGTTTCGAACACTGAAGCTTTCTTT. The encoded protein is CASSRGGVSNTEAFF.

The chain is built from TRBV30 and TRBJ2-2; D is undetermined. The CDR3 has 13 residues. V lost 8 bases, J lost 6 bases, and 16 bases lay in between. Germline CDR1 reads GTSNPN; CDR2 reads SVGIG (reference sequence). Here the CDR3 DNA reads TGTGCCCTGTGGGTCCCTACGTCCGGGGAGCTGTTTTTT. Translated: CALWVPTSGELFF.

A single count supports this clone. The chain is built from TRBV27 and TRBJ1-1, with 9 bases aligning to TRBD1. This CDR3 region has 14 residues. Per the germline V gene, CDR1 is MNHEY and CDR2 is SMNVEV (reference sequence). J lost 5 bases, V lost 5 bases, and 6 bases had no gene match. The CDR3 reads CASSQRTGVTEAFF. CDR3 nucleotides: TGTGCCAGCAGTCAACGGACAGGGGTGACTGAAGCTTTCTTT.

The CDR3 reads CAIGLALLDTQYF. The CDR3 coding sequence is TGTGCCATCGGACTAGCGTTGTTAGATACGCAGTATTTT. V and J are TRBV10-3 and TRBJ2-3; 9 positions agree with TRBD2. The trim removed 8 bases at V and 5 bases at J, leaving 5 bases unmatched. The CDR3 covers 13 residues. In germline, CDR1 is ENHRY, CDR2 SYGVKD.

The CDR3: CASILGSQETQYF. CDR3 bases: TGTGCCAGCATCCTAGGCAGTCAAGAGACCCAGTACTTC. The rearrangement uses TRBV7-9 and TRBJ2-5; D is undetermined. The germline V gene has CDR1 SEHNR and CDR2 FQNEAQ (reference sequence). The CDR3 runs 13 residues. The ends were cut back, 7 bases at V and 2 bases at J, with 11 bases in the middle.

The chain joins TRBV11-2 to TRBJ1-2; D is undetermined. CDR1 SGHAT and CDR2 FQNNGV come from the germline V gene. V lost 0 bases and J lost 0, with 5 bases in between. This CDR3 has 14 amino acids. Written as DNA, the CDR3 is TGTGCCAGCAGCTTAGATATGGCTAACTATGGCTACACCTTC. This translates into CASSLDMANYGYTF.

The V and J genes are TRBV5-4 and TRBJ1-4, with TRBD1 matching 8 bases. CDR3 length equals 15 residues. Unmatched junction bases numbered 4, after V lost 2 bases and J lost 4 bases. Germline assignment: CDR1 SGHNT and CDR2 YYREEE (reference sequence). CDR3 in amino acids: CASSLTGGSNEKLFF. The CDR3 coding sequence is TGTGCCAGCAGCTTAACAGGGGGTAGTAATGAAAAACTGTTTTTT.

J is TRBJ2-5 and V is TRBV2; D might be TRBD2 (7 bases). Trimming stripped 8 bases from V and 5 bases from J, with 12 bases between. CDR3 length equals 12 residues. CDR1 is SNHLY, CDR2 FYNNEI, per germline. This CDR3 is CASGGAVETQYF. The DNA of the CDR3 is TGTGCCAGCGGGGGGGCGGTGGAGACCCAGTACTTC. Full variable domain (rest looked up from reference TRBV2 and TRBJ2-5): EPEVTQTPSHQVTQMGQEVILRCVPISNHLYFYWYRQILGQKVEFLVSFYNNEISEKSEIFDDQFSVERPDGSNFTLKIRSTKLEDSAMYFCASGGAVETQYFGPGTRLLVL.

CDR3 sequence reads: CASSKGRTLSNQPQHF. CDR3 in DNA: TGTGCCAGCAGTAAAGGAAGGACCCTCAGCAATCAGCCCCAGCATTTT. The J gene is TRBJ1-5, the V gene TRBV27; D is undetermined. Trimming cost V 5 bases and J 1 base, with 15 bases left between them. CDR3 size: 16 residues. Germline CDR1 is MNHEY and CDR2 is SMNVEV (reference sequence).

The chain links TRBV30 to TRBJ2-1, with D possibly TRBD1 on 5 matching bases. The V gene's germline CDR1 is GTSNPN and CDR2 SVGIG (reference sequence). The CDR3 covers 14 residues. V shed 2 bases and J shed 0 bases, with 8 bases lying between them. The CDR3 DNA reads as TGTGCCTGGAGTACAGGTAACTCCTACAATGAGCAGTTCTTC. Translating it yields CAWSTGNSYNEQFF.

The CDR3 reads CASSAYRIAGEVGETQYF. Here the CDR3 DNA reads TGTGCCAGCAGCGCCTATAGGATAGCGGGAGAGGTCGGAGAGACCCAGTACTTC. The chain has TRBV5-6 and TRBJ2-5, with 9 bases matching TRBD2. Germline V gene sequence: CDR1 SGHDT, CDR2 YYEEEE. The CDR3 spans 18 residues. With 4 bases clipped from V and 4 bases from J, the junction kept 17 bases outside the gene matches.

This clone has a handful of counts. The sample has other DNA sequences that encode this CDR3 too. V gene TRBV18 combines with J gene TRBJ1-4; D remains unclear. The CDR3 contains 14 residues. V lost 3 bases and J 4 bases, leaving 9 bases between the germline ends. Looked up from germline, CDR1 is KGHSH and CDR2 is LQKENI. CDR3 in amino acids: CASSPQPSNEKLFF. As DNA, the CDR3 is TGTGCCAGCTCACCCCAGCCCAGTAATGAAAAACTGTTTTTT.

CDR3 nucleotide sequence: TGTGCCAGCAGCGTAAGAATCCCCGGGACTCCCCTCGTGAAGCAGTTCTTC. Translating it yields CASSVRIPGTPLVKQFF. V gene TRBV11-3 combines with J gene TRBJ2-1; D might be TRBD2 (6 bases). There are 17 residues in the CDR3. Germline values: CDR1 SGHNT, CDR2 YENEEA. Trimming removed 5 bases at V and 11 bases at J, with 28 bases between.

V is TRBV4-3 and J is TRBJ2-7; 7 bases line up with TRBD1. This CDR3 contains 13 residues. Losses at the gene ends were 3 bases for V and 5 bases for J; bases not matched to a gene: 4. CDR1 and CDR2 from the germline V gene are LGHNA and YSLEER. Here the CDR3 reads CASSQETGHEQYF. The DNA for the CDR3 is TGCGCCAGCAGCCAGGAGACAGGGCACGAGCAGTACTTC.

This clone appeared a single time. This chain links TRBV5-1 with TRBJ2-3; TRBD2 matches 11 bases. This CDR3 is 17 amino acids long. CDR1 and CDR2 from the germline V gene are SGHRS and YFSETQ. Trimming removed 2 bases from V and 0 bases from J; junction bases left unmatched: 5. CDR3 in amino acids: CASSLPTSGASTDTQYF. In DNA form, the CDR3 reads TGCGCCAGCAGCTTACCGACTAGCGGGGCTAGCACAGATACGCAGTATTTT.

This clone was observed once. A far bigger clonotype differs at one base, so this is likely a read error. V is TRBV10-3 and J is TRBJ2-5; possible D gene TRBD1, 5 bases. This CDR3 region has 14 residues. V lost 10 bases, J lost 4 bases, and 19 bases lay in between. Per germline, CDR1 ENHRY and CDR2 SYGVKD. As DNA, the CDR3 is TGTGCCACCAACCCCTGGGGCCTGGGAGAGACCCAGTACTTC. This encodes CATNPWGLGETQYF.

This clone was counted at least ten times. The chain has TRBV30 and TRBJ2-7; TRBD1 might be the D (6 bases). The CDR3 covers 13 residues. Per germline, CDR1 GTSNPN and CDR2 SVGIG (reference sequence). V was pared by 5 bases and J by 3 bases, with 14 bases between. The CDR3 protein is CAWGLQGIYEQYF. In DNA form, the CDR3 reads TGTGCCTGGGGTCTTCAGGGGATCTACGAGCAGTACTTC.

This chain uses TRBV28 with TRBJ1-3, with 7 bases that match TRBD1. Germline values: CDR1 MDHEN, CDR2 SYDVKM. The CDR3 is 17 amino acids. With V trimmed by 5 bases and J by 3 bases, 13 bases remained unmatched. CDR3 sequence reads: CASSTHRRGQSGNTIYF. CDR3 bases: TGTGCCAGCAGTACACACCGTAGGGGGCAGAGTGGAAACACCATATATTTT.

This sequence joins TRBV2 and TRBJ2-5, with D uncertain. Trimming removed 5 bases at V and 5 bases at J, with 15 bases between. The germline V gene encodes CDR1 SNHLY and CDR2 FYNNEI. This CDR3 has 14 amino acids. CDR3 in amino acids: CASSFQALVETQYF. CDR3 DNA sequence: TGTGCCAGCAGTTTTCAGGCGCTCGTGGAGACCCAGTACTTC.

This chain links TRBV28 with TRBJ2-3, with D perhaps matching TRBD1 (5 bases). V lost 6 bases, J lost 1 base, and 14 bases lay in between. This CDR3 is built from 15 residues. The V gene's germline CDR1 is MDHEN and CDR2 SYDVKM. The CDR3 region has the DNA TGTGCCAGCAGCCAGCAGGGCAGAGGCACAGATACGCAGTATTTT. It encodes CASSQQGRGTDTQYF.

V usage is TRBV6-1 and J usage is TRBJ2-4; D is unresolved. CDR3 length: 18 amino acids. V lost 2 bases, J lost 1 base, and 18 bases lay in between. Germline V gives CDR1 MNHNS, CDR2 SASEGT. CDR3 sequence: CASSEIMARKAAKNIQYF. DNA for the CDR3: TGTGCCAGCAGTGAAATCATGGCCCGAAAAGCCGCCAAAAACATTCAGTACTTC.

V and J are TRBV28 and TRBJ2-5; TRBD2 agrees at 8 bases. The J segment lost 5 bases and the V segment lost 6 bases, leaving 8 bases of the junction unmatched. This CDR3 region has 14 residues. Per germline, CDR1 MDHEN and CDR2 SYDVKM. This CDR3 is CASSGAGGVETQYF. DNA for the CDR3: TGTGCCAGCAGCGGGGCGGGGGGTGTCGAGACCCAGTACTTC.

This clone has only a few counts. The same CDR3 arises from other DNA sequences in this sample as well. This chain joins TRBV18 and TRBJ2-7; the D gene is possibly TRBD2 (5 bases). Germline loops: CDR1 KGHSH, CDR2 LQKENI. V was pared by 0 bases and J by 4 bases, with 10 bases between. CDR3 length: 14 amino acids. CDR3 in amino acids: CASSPPAGSYEQYF. The CDR3 DNA is TGTGCCAGCTCACCACCGGCGGGTTCTTACGAGCAGTACTTC.

This chain links TRBV30 with TRBJ2-1, with a possible D match to TRBD1 (6 bases). Germline V lookup: CDR1 GTSNPN, CDR2 SVGIG (reference sequence). V was clipped by 3 bases and J by 6 bases, with 15 bases between them. The CDR3 totals 14 residues. The CDR3 loop reads CAWRPWTVSNEQFF. CDR3 in DNA: TGTGCCTGGAGACCTTGGACAGTCAGCAATGAGCAGTTCTTC. The full variable domain, with the rest looked up from reference TRBV30 and TRBJ2-1, is SQTIHQWPATLVQPVGSPLSLECTVEGTSNPNLYWYRQAAGRGLQLLFYSVGIGQISSEVPQNLSASRPQDRQFILSSKKLLLSDSGFYLCAWRPWTVSNEQFFGPGTRLTVL.

V and J are TRBV30 and TRBJ1-1; possibly TRBD1 for D (6 bases). CDR1 is GTSNPN and CDR2 is SVGIG in the germline V gene (reference sequence). The CDR3 is 16 residues long. The V gene lost 8 bases and the J gene lost 0 bases, with 22 bases spanning the gap. The CDR3 DNA reads as TGTGCCCTGGTACAGGGTAAAGTCCCCCTGAACACTGAAGCTTTCTTT. Translating it yields CALVQGKVPLNTEAFF.

This rearrangement joins TRBV4-1 to TRBJ1-1; D perhaps matches TRBD1 (5 bases). Trimming took 0 bases from V and 4 from J, leaving 12 bases between them. This CDR3 spans 15 amino acids. Germline V CDR1 and CDR2: MGHRA, YSYEKL. The CDR3 is CASSQDPRGVTEAFF. The CDR3 bases are TGCGCCAGCAGCCAAGACCCCCGGGGGGTCACTGAAGCTTTCTTT.